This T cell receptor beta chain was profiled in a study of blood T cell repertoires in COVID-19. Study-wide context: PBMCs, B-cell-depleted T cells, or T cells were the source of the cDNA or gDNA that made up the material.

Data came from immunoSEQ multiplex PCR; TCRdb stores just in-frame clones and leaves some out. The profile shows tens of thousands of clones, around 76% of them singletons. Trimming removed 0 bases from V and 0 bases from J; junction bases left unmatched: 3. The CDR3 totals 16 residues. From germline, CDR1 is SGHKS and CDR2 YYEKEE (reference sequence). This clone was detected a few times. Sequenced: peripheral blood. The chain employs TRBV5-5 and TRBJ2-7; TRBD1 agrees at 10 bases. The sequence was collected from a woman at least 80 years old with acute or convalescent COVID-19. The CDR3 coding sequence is TGTGCCAGCAGCTTGGCCAGGGACAGGGGCTCCTACGAGCAGTACTTC. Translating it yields CASSLARDRGSYEQYF.